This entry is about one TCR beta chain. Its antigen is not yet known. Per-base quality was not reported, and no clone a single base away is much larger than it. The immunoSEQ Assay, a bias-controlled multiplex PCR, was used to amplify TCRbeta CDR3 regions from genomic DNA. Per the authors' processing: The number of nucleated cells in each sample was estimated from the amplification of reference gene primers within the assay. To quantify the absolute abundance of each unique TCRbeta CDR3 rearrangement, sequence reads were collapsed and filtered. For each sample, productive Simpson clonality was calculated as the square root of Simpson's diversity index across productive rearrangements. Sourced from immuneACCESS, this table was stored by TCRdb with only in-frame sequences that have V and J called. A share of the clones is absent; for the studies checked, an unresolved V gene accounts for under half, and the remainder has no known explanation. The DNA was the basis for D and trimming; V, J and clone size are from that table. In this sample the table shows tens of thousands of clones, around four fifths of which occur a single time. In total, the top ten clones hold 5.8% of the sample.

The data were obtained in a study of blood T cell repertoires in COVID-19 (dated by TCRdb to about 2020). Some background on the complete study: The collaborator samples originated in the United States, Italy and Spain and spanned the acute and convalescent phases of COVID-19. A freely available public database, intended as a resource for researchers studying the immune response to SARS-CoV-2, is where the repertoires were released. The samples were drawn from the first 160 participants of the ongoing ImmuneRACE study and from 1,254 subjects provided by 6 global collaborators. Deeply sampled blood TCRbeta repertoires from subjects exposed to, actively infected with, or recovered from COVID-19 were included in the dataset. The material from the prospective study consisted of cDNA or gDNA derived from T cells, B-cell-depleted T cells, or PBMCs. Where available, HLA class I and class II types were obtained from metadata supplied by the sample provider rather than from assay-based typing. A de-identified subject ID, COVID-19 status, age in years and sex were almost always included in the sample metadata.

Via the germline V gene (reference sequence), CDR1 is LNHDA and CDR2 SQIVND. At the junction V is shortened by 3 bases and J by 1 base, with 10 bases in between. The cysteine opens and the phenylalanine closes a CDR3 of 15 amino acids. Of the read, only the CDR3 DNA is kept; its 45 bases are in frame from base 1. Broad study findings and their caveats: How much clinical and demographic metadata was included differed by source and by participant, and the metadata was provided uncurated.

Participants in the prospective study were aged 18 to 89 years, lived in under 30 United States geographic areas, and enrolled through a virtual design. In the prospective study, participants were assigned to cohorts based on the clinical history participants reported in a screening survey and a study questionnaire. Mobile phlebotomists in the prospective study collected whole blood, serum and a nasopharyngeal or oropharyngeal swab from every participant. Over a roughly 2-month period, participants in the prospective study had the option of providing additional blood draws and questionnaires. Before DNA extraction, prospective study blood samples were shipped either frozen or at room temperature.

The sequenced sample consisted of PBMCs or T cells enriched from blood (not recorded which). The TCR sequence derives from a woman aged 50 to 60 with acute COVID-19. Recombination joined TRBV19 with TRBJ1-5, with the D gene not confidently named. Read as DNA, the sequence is TGTGCCAGTAGTATGGCGGGGTCAAGCAATCAGCCCCAGCATTTT. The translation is CASSMAGSSNQPQHF.